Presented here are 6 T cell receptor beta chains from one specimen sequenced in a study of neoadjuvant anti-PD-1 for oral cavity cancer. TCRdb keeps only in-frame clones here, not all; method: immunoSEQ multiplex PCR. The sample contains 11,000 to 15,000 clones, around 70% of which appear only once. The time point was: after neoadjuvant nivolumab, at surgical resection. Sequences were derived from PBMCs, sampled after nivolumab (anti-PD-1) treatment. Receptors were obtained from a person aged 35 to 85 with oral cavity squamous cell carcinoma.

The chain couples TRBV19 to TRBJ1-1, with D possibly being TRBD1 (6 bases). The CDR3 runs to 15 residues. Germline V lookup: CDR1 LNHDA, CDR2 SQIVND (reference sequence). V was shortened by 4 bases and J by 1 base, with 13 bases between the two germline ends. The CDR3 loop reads CASSTEGHSNTEAFF. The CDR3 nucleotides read TGTGCCAGTAGTACCGAGGGACACTCGAACACTGAAGCTTTCTTT.

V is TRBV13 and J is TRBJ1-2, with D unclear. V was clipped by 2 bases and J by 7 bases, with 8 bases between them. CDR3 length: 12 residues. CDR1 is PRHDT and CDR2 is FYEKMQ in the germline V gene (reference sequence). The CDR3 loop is CASSLRVSGYTF. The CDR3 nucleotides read TGTGCCAGCAGCTTAAGGGTTAGTGGCTACACCTTC.

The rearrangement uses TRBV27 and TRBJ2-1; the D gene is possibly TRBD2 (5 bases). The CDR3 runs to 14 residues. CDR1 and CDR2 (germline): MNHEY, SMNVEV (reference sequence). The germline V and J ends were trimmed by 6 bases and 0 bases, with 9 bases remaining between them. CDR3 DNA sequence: TGTGCCAGCAGGCTCCGGGGCTCCTACAATGAGCAGTTCTTC. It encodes CASRLRGSYNEQFF.

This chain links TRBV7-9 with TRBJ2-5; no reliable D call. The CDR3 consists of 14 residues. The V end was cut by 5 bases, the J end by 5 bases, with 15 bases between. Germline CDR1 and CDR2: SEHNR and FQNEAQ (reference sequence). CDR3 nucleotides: TGTGCCAGCAGCCCCGAATCATGGACCGAGACCCAGTACTTC. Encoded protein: CASSPESWTETQYF.

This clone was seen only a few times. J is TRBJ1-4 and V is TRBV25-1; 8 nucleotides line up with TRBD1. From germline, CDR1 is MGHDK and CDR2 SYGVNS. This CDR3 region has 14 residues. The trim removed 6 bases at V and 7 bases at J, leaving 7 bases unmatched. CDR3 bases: TGTGCCAGCAGCCCGGAGGACAGGGTTGAAAAACTGTTTTTT. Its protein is CASSPEDRVEKLFF.

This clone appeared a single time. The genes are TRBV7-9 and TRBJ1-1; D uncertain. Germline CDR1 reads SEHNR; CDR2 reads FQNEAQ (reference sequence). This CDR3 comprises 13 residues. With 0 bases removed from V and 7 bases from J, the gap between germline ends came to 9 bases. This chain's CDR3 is CASSLAGPNEAFF. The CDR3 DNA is TGTGCCAGCAGCTTAGCTGGACCTAATGAAGCTTTCTTT.